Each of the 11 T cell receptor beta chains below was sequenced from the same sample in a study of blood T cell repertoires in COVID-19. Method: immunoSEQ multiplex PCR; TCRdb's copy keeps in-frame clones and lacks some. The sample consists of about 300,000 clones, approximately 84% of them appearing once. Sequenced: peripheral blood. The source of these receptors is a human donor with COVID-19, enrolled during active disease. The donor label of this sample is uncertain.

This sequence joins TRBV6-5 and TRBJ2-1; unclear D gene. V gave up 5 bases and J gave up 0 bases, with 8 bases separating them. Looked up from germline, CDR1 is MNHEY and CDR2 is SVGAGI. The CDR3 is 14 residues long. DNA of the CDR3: TGTGCCAGCAGTCGAATTAGCTCCTACAATGAGCAGTTCTTC. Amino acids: CASSRISSYNEQFF.

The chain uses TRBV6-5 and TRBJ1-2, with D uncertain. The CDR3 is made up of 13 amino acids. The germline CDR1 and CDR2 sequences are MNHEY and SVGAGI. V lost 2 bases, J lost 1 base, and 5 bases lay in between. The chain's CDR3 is CASSYGGNYGYTF. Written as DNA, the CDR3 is TGTGCCAGCAGTTACGGCGGTAACTATGGCTACACCTTC.

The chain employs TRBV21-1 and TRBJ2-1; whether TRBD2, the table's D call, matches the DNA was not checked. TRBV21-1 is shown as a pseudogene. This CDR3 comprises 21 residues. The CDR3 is CASSKAAPGLAGVGPYNEQFF. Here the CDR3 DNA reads TGTGCCAGCAGCAAAGCCGCACCGGGACTAGCGGGAGTGGGGCCCTACAATGAGCAGTTCTTC.

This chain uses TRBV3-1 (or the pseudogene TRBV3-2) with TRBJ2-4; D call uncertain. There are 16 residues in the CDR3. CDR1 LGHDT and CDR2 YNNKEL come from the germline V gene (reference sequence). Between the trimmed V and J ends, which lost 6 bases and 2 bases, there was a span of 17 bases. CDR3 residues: CASRPSWYKTKNIQYF. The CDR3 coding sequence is TGTGCCAGCAGACCCAGTTGGTACAAAACCAAAAACATTCAGTACTTC.

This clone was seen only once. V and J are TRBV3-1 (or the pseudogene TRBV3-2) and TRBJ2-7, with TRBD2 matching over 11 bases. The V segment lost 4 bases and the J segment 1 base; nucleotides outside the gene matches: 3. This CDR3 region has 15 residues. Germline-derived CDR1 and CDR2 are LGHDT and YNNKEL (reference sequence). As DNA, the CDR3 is TGTGCCAGCAGCCCGACTAGCGGGGATTCCTACGAGCAGTACTTC. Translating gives CASSPTSGDSYEQYF.

As DNA, the CDR3 is TGTGCCAGCAGTTCATTACTAGCGGGGTTGGGCAATGAGCAGTTCTTC. The encoded protein is CASSSLLAGLGNEQFF. The chain couples TRBV27 to TRBJ2-1, with 10 bases that match TRBD2. V dropped 4 bases and J dropped 6; count of bases not matched to a gene: 9. Germline assignment: CDR1 MNHEY and CDR2 SMNVEV (reference sequence). This CDR3 has 16 amino acids.

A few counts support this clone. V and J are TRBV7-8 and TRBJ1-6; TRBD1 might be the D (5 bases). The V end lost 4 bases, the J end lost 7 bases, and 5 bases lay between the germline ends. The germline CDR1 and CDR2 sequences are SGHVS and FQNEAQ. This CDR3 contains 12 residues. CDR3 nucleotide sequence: TGTGCCAGCAGCTGGACAAATTCACCCCTCCACTTT. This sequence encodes CASSWTNSPLHF.

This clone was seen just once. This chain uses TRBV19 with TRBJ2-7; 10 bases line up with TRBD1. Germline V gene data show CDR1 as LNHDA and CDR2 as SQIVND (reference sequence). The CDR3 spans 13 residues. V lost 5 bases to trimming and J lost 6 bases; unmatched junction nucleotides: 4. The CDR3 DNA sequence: TGTGCCAGTAGTGTCGACAGGGGGCTCGAGCAGTACTTC. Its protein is CASSVDRGLEQYF.

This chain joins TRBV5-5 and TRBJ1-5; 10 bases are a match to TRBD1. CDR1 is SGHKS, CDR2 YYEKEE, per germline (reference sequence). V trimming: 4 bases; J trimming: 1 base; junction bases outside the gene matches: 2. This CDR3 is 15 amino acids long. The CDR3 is CASSLTGGSNQPQHF. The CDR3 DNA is TGTGCCAGCAGCCTGACAGGGGGCAGCAATCAGCCCCAGCATTTT.

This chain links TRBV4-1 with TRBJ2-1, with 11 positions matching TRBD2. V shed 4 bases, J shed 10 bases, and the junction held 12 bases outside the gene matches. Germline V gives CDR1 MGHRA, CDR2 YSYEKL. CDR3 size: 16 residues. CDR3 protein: CASSRLTSGRLGEQFF. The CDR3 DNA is TGCGCCAGCAGCCGCCTTACTAGCGGGAGATTGGGAGAGCAGTTCTTC.

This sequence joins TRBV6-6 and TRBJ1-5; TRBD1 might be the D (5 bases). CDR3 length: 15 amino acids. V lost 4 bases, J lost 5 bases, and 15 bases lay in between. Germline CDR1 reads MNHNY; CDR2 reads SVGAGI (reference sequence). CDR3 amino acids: CASSFAGSGDQPQHF. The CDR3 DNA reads TGTGCCAGCAGTTTTGCAGGGAGCGGGGATCAGCCCCAGCATTTT.